Here is one T cell receptor beta chain with its context. Its cognate antigen is unknown. A quantity of roughly 0.5 to 1 ug RNA underwent reverse transcription using random hexamers. The method of amplification for TCR beta CDR3 was immunoSEQ multiplex PCR, covering 54 Vbeta and 13 Jbeta. TCRdb processed the immunoSEQ multiplex PCR reads anew with MiXCR; each CDR3 protein has one entry. The sample carries some 170,000 distinct CDR3 sequences, approximately 94% recorded once. These data belong to a study of CD8 T cells in Susac syndrome. Study-level points and caveats: The number of individuals included in the study's TCR sequencing and HLA analysis was acknowledged as relatively small.

Each multiple sclerosis control was a treatment-naive patient with relapsing-remitting disease that was either stable or active. Sequencing was carried out using CD4+ T cells from PBMCs. The origin of this receptor is a human donor with multiple sclerosis.

CDR3 DNA sequence: TGCGCCAGCAACACAGGAGACTCTGGGGCCAACGTCCTGACTTTC. Protein sequence: CASNTGDSGANVLTF. The V call is TRBV5-1, the J call TRBJ2-6; D is possibly TRBD1 (5 bases). Trimming left V 6 bases short and J 0 bases short, with 10 bases between. The CDR3 loop spans 15 amino acids. Looked up from germline, CDR1 is SGHRS and CDR2 is YFSETQ.